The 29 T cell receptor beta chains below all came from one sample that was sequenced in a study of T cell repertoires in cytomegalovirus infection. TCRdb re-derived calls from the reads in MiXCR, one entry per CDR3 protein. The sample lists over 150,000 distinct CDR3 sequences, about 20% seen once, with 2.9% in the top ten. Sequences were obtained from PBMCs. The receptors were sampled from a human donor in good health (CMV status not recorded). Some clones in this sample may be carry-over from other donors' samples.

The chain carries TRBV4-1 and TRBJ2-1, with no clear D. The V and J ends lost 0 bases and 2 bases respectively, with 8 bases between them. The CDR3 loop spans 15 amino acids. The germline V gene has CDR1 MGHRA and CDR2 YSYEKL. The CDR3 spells CASSQDSRTYNEQFF. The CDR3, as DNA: TGCGCCAGCAGCCAAGATAGCCGCACCTACAATGAGCAGTTCTTC.

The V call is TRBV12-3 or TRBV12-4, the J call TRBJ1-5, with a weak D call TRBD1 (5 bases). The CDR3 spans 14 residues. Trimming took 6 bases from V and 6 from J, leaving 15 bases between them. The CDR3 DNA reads TGTGCCAGCAGGTACGACAGAACGTCTCAGCCCCAGCATTTT. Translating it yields CASRYDRTSQPQHF.

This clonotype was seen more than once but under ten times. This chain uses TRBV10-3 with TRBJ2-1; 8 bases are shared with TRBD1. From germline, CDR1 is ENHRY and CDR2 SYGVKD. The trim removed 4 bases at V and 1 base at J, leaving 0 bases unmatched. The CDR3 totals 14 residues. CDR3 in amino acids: CAISGDRSYNEQFF. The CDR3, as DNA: TGTGCCATCAGTGGGGACAGGTCCTACAATGAGCAGTTCTTC.

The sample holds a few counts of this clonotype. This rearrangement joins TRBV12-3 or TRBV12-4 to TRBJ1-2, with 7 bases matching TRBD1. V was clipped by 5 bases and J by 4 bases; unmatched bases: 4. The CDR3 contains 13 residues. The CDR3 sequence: CASSPRDSYGYTF. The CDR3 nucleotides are TGTGCCAGCAGTCCTCGGGACAGCTATGGCTACACCTTC.

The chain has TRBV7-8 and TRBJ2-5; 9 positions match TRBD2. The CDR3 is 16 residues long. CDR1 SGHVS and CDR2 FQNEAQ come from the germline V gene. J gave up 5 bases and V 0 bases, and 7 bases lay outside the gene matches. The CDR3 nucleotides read TGTGCCAGCAGCTTAGCGCGGGGGGGGAGGGCGGAGACCCAGTACTTC. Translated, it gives CASSLARGGRAETQYF.

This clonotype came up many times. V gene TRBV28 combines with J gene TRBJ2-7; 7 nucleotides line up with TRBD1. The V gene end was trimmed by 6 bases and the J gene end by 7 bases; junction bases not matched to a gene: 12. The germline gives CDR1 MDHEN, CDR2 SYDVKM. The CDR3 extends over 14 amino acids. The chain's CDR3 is CASRKQGSRGEQYF. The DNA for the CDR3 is TGTGCCAGCAGAAAACAGGGGTCTCGTGGAGAGCAGTACTTC.

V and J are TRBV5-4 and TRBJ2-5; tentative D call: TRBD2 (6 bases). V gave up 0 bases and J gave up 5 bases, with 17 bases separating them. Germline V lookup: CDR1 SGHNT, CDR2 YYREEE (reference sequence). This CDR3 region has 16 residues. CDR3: CASSLGDSTGRETQYF. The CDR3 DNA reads TGTGCCAGCAGCTTGGGGGACTCTACCGGTCGGGAGACCCAGTACTTC. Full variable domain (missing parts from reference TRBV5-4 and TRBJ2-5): ETGVTQSPTHLIKTRGQQVTLRCSSQSGHNTVSWYQQALGQGPQFIFQYYREEENGRGNFPPRFSGLQFPNYSSELNVNALELDDSALYLCASSLGDSTGRETQYFGPGTRLLVL.

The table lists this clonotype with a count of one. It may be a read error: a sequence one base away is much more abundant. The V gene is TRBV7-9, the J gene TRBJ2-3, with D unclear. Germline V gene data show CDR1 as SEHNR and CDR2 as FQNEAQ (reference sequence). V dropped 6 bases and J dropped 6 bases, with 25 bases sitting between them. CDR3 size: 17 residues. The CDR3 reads CASSPKTRVTPGDTQYF. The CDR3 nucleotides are TGTGCCAGCAGTCCTAAAACGAGAGTTACTCCTGGGGATACGCAGTATTTT.

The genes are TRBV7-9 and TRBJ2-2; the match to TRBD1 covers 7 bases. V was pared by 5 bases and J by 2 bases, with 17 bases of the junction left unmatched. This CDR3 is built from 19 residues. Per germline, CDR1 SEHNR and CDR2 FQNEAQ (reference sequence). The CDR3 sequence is CASSARGLGRGINTGELFF. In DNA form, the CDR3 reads TGTGCCAGCAGCGCCCGTGGTTTGGGCAGGGGGATAAACACCGGGGAGCTGTTTTTT.

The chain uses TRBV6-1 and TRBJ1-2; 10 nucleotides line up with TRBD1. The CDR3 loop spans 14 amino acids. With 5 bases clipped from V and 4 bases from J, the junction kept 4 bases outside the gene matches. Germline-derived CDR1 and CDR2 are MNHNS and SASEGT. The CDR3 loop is CASSKGQGPYGYTF. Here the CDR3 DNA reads TGTGCCAGCAGTAAGGGACAGGGGCCCTATGGCTACACCTTC.

The CDR3: CSVAVSPGELFF. For the CDR3, the DNA is TGCAGCGTTGCAGTGAGTCCCGGGGAGCTGTTTTTT. V and J are TRBV29-1 and TRBJ2-2; no clear D. V was pared by 4 bases and J by 6 bases, with 9 bases between. Per germline, CDR1 SQVTM and CDR2 ANQGSEA. CDR3 length: 12 residues.

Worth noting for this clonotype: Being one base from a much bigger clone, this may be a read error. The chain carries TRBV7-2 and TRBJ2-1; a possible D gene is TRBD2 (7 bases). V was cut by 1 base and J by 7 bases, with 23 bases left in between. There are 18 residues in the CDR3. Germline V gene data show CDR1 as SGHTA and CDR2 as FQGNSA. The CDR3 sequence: CASSLVSGVGGGFNEQFF. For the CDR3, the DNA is TGTGCCAGCAGCTTAGTGTCAGGGGTAGGGGGGGGGTTTAATGAGCAGTTCTTC. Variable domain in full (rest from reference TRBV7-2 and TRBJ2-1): GAGVSQSPSNKVTEKGKDVELRCDPISGHTALYWYRQSLGQGLEFLIYFQGNSAPDKSGLPSDRFSAERTGGSVSTLTIQRTQQEDSAVYLCASSLVSGVGGGFNEQFFGPGTRLTVL.

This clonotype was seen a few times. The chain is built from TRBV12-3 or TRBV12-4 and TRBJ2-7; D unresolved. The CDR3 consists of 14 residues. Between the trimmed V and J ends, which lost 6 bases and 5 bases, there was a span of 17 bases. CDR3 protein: CASRHGGQINEQYF. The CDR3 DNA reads TGTGCCAGCAGACACGGCGGCCAGATCAACGAGCAGTACTTC.

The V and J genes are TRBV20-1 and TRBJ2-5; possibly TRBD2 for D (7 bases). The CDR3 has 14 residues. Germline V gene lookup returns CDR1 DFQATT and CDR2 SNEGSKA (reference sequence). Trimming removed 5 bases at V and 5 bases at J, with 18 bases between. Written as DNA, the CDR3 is TGCAGTGCTGTGGGGGGGGCCCCCCGGGAGACCCAGTACTTC. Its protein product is CSAVGGAPRETQYF.

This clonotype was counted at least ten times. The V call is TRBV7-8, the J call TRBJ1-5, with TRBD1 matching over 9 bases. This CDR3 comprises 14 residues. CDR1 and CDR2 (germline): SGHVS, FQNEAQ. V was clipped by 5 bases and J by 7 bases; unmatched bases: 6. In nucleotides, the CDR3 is TGTGCCAGCAGCCTAACAGGGGGCAGACAGCCCCAGCATTTT. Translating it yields CASSLTGGRQPQHF.

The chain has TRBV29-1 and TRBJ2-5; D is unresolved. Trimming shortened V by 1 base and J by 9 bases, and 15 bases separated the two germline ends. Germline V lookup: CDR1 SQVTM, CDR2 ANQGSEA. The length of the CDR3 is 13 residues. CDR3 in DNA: TGCAGCGTTGAAGCCCAGCGCGACCCTCCCCAGTACTTC. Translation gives CSVEAQRDPPQYF.

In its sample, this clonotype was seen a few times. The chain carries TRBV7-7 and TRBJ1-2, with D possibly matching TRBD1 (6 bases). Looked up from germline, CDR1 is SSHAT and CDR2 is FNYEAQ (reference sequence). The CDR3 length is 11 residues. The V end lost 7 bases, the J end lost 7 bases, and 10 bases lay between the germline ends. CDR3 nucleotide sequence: TGTGCCAGCACCCCCAGGGGTGGCTACACCTTC. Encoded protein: CASTPRGGYTF.

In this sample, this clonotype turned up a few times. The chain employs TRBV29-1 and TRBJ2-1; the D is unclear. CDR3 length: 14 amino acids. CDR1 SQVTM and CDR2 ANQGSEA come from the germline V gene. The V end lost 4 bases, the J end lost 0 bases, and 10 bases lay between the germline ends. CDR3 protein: CSVADVSSYNEQFF. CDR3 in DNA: TGCAGCGTTGCGGACGTAAGCTCCTACAATGAGCAGTTCTTC.

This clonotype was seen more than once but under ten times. CDR3 coding DNA: TGCAGTGCTCGGGGGCGGGGGCGGAACTATGGCTACACCTTC. Amino acids: CSARGRGRNYGYTF. This chain uses TRBV20-1 with TRBJ1-2, with D perhaps matching TRBD1 (6 bases). The CDR3 has 14 residues. Germline CDR1 is DFQATT and CDR2 is SNEGSKA (reference sequence). Trimming took off 5 bases at V and 2 bases at J, with 15 bases between the two ends.

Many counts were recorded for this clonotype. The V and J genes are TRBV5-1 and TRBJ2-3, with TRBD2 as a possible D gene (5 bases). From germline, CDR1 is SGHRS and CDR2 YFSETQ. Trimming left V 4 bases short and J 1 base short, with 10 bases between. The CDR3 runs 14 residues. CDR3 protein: CASSPVGGTDTQYF. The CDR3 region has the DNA TGCGCCAGCAGCCCTGTCGGGGGCACAGATACGCAGTATTTT.

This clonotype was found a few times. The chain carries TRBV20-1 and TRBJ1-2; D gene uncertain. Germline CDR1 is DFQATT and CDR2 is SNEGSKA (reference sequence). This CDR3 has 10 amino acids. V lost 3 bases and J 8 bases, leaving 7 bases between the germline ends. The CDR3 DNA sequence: TGCAGTGCTAGCGGAGGGGGCTACACCTTC. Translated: CSASGGGYTF.

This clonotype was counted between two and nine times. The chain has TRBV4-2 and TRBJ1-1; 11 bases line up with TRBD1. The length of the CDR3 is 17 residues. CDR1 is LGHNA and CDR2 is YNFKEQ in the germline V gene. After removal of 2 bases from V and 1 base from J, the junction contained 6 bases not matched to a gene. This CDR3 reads CASSQTPGTGGNTEAFF. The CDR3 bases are TGTGCCAGCAGCCAAACCCCGGGGACAGGGGGGAACACTGAAGCTTTCTTT.

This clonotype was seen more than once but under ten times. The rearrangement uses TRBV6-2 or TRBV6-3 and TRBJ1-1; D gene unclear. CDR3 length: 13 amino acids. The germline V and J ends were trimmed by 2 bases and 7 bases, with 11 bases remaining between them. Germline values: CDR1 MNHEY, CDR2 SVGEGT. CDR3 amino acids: CASSYVSRVEAFF. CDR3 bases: TGTGCCAGCAGTTACGTGTCCCGAGTTGAAGCTTTCTTT.

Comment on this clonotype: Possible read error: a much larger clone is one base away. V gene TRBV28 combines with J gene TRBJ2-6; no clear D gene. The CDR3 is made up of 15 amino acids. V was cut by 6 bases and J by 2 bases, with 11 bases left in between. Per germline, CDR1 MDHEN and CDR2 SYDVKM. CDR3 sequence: CASSSGSAGANVLTF. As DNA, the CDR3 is TGTGCCAGCAGCTCCGGCAGCGCTGGGGCCAACGTCCTGACTTTC.

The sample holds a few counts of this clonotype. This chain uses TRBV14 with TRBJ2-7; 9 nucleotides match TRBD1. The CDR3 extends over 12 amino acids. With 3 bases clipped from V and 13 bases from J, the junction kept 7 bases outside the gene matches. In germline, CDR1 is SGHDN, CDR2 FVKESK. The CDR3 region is CASSQGTGPTYF. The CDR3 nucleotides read TGTGCCAGCAGCCAGGGGACAGGGCCGACCTACTTC. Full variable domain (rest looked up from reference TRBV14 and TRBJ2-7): EAGVTQFPSHSVIEKGQTVTLRCDPISGHDNLYWYRRVMGKEIKFLLHFVKESKQDESGMPNNRFLAERTGGTYSTLKVQPAELEDSGVYFCASSQGTGPTYFGPGTRLTVT.

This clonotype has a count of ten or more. This chain's CDR3 is CASSLGSAGKTEAFF. CDR3 nucleotide sequence: TGTGCCAGCAGTTTAGGGTCGGCAGGGAAGACTGAAGCTTTCTTT. The chain couples TRBV12-3 or TRBV12-4 to TRBJ1-1; tentatively, D is TRBD1 (5 bases). This CDR3 contains 15 residues. Trimming stripped 1 base from V and 5 bases from J, with 14 bases between.

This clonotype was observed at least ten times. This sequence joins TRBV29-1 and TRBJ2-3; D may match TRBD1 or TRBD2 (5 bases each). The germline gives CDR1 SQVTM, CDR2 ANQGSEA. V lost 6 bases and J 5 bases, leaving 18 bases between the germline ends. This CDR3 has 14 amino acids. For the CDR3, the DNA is TGCAGCGTGACCCCCGGGGCCTCCCGAGATACGCAGTATTTT. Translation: CSVTPGASRDTQYF.

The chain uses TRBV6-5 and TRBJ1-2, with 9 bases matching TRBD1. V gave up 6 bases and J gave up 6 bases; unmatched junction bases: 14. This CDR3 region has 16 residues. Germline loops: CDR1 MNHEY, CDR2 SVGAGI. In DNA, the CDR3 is TGTGCCAGCAGACCGGGACAGGGTTTTAAAGACCATGGCTACACCTTC. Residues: CASRPGQGFKDHGYTF.

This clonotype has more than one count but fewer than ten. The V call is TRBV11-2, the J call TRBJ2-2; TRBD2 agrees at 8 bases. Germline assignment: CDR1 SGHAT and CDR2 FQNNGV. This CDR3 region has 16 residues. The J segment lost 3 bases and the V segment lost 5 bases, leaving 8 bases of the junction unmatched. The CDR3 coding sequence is TGTGCCAGCAGCCCTCCAGCGGGGGCCTACACCGGGGAGCTGTTTTTT. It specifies CASSPPAGAYTGELFF.